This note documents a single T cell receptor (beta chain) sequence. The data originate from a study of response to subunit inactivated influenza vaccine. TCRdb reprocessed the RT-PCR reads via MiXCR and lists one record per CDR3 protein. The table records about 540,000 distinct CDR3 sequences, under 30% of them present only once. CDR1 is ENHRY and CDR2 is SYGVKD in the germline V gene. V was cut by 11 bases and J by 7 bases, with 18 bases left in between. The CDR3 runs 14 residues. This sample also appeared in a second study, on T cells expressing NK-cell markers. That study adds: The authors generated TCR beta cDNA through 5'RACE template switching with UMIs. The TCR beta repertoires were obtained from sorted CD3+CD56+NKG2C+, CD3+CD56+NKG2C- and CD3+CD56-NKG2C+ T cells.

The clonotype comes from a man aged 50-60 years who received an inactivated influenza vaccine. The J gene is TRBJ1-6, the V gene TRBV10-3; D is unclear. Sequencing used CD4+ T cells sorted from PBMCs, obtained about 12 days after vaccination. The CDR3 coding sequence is TGTGCCGTTGCCCCAGAAGAAGGGAATTCACCCCTCCACTTT. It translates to CAVAPEEGNSPLHF.